This T cell receptor beta chain derives from a study of regulatory T cells in long-lasting Graves disease. This clonotype was counted a few times. Building of the TCR beta libraries involved iRepertoire HTBI primers and Arm-PCR of CDR3 regions. TCRdb reprocessed the multiplex PCR reads via MiXCR and lists one record per CDR3 protein. The data contain roughly 420,000 distinct CDR3 sequences, 16% of them singletons. Specified time point: newly diagnosed GD, antithyroid drugs for less than 3 months. Making the TCR library involved RNA that had been extracted from PBMCs. CDR3 length: 12 amino acids. Trimming took off 3 bases at V and 6 bases at J, with 8 bases between the two ends. These data also featured in a second study, about T cells in Graves' hyperthyroidism and ophthalmopathy.

The TCR sequence derives from a woman in her thirties with Graves disease. The genes are TRBV12-3 or TRBV12-4 and TRBJ1-2; D unresolved. Sequencing was performed on peripheral blood mononuclear cells (PBMCs), taken at new diagnosis, from a patient treated with antithyroid drugs. The CDR3 DNA reads as TGTGCCAGCAGTTTTAGCGGGGATGGCTACACCTTC. As protein: CASSFSGDGYTF.